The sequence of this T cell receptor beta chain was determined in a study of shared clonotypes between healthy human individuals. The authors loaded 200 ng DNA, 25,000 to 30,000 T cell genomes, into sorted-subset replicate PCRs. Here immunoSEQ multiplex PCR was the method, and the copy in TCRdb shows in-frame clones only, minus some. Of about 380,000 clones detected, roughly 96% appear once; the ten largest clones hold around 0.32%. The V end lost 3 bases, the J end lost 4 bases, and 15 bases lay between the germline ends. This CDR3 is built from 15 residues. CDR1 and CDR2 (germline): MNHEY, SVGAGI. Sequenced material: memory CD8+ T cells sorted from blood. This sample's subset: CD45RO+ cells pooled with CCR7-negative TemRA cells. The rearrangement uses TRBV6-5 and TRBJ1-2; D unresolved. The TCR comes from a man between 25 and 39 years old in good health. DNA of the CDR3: TGTGCCAGCAGTTATACTACAGACGCTAGCTATGGCTACACCTTC. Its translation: CASSYTTDASYGYTF.